This T cell receptor beta chain stems from a study of CD8 T cells in Susac syndrome. Random hexamers served to reverse transcribe roughly 0.5 to 1 ug RNA. Via MiXCR, TCRdb re-called the immunoSEQ multiplex PCR reads, giving one row per CDR3 protein. The sample includes tens of thousands of distinct CDR3 sequences, around 94% of them seen just once. The junction had 7 bases not matched to a gene; V was cut back by 5 bases and J by 4 bases. Germline loops: CDR1 SEHNR, CDR2 FQNEAQ (reference sequence). This CDR3 has 15 amino acids. The TCR was taken from a human donor in good health. Sequenced input: CD8+ T cells from PBMCs. The chain recombines TRBV7-9 with TRBJ1-2, with 10 bases identical to TRBD1. The CDR3 region has the DNA TGTGCCAGCAGCCTGGGACAGGGGAGCACCTATGGCTACACCTTC. Its protein product is CASSLGQGSTYGYTF. Drawing the rest from reference TRBV7-9 and TRBJ1-2, the complete variable domain is DTGVSQNPRHKITKRGQNVTFRCDPISEHNRLYWYRQTLGQGPEFLTYFQNEAQLEKSRLLSDRFSAERPKGSFSTLEIQRTEQGDSAMYLCASSLGQGSTYGYTFGSGTRLTVV.